This T cell receptor (beta chain) was identified during a study of shared clonotypes between healthy human individuals. For the study at large: Sampling drew on donors who were a couple of women and a few men aged 18 to 49.

CD8 cells classed as naive were CD45RO-negative and positively selected for CCR7, excluding terminally differentiated effector memory CD45RA+ cells. This CDR3 has 15 amino acids. Germline values: CDR1 SGHAT, CDR2 FQNNGV. Trimming cost V 5 bases and J 2 bases, with 12 bases left between them. Here immunoSEQ multiplex PCR was the method, and the copy in TCRdb shows in-frame clones only, minus some. The data contain about 870,000 clones, 80% to 95% of them singletons. Only one count was recorded for this clone. The chain couples TRBV11-2 to TRBJ2-2, with D unresolved. Source material: naive CD8+ T cells sorted from blood. The TCR comes from a man younger than 40 in good health. Here the CDR3 reads CASSARDLNTGELFF. The CDR3 bases are TGTGCCAGCAGCGCTAGGGATCTAAACACCGGGGAGCTGTTTTTT.